The 22 T cell receptor beta chains below come from one sample, sequenced in a study of molecular identifiers for immune sequencing clone quantification (dated by TCRdb to the late 2010s). Library method: PCR. This sample was sequenced with a NextSeq 500. TCRdb itself trimmed the public reads at Q25 with fastp, ran MiXCR and retained productive beta chains. Under each unique CDR3 protein, matching rows form one entry showing the most common genes and DNA. The sample profile shows over 300,000 distinct CDR3 sequences; under 25% of them were found once. Of the sample, around 0.7% is held by the ten largest clones. Sequences were obtained from naive CD8+ T cells from blood, with Jurkat cell RNA spiked in. The cell subset or site label here, explained by the study, means: FACS-sorted CD8+CD4-CCR7+CD45RA+ naive T cells. The receptors shown here come from a human donor in good health. Some libraries in this study had Jurkat cell RNA spiked in.

For this clonotype: A much larger clone sits a single nucleotide away, making a read error possible. The rearrangement uses TRBV28 and TRBJ2-1; D gene ambiguous. CDR3 size: 13 residues. V dropped 2 bases and J dropped 9 bases, with 11 bases sitting between them. In germline, CDR1 is MDHEN, CDR2 SYDVKM. The chain's CDR3 is CASSLTWVSEQFF. In nucleotides, the CDR3 is TGTGCCAGCAGTTTAACGTGGGTTAGTGAGCAGTTCTTC. The full variable domain, with the rest looked up from reference TRBV28 and TRBJ2-1, is DVKVTQSSRYLVKRTGEKVFLECVQDMDHENMFWYRQDPGLGLRLIYFSYDVKMKEKGDIPEGYSVSREKKERFSLILESASTNQTSMYLCASSLTWVSEQFFGPGTRLTVL.

The chain links TRBV27 to TRBJ2-1; D assignment may be TRBD1 or TRBD2 (5 bases each). CDR3 size: 13 residues. CDR1 and CDR2 (germline): MNHEY, SMNVEV (reference sequence). Trimming pared 1 base from V and 12 bases from J, leaving 13 bases between. CDR3 nucleotides: TGTGCCAGCAGTTTATGGATGGGGGATGCGCAGTTCTTC. Protein: CASSLWMGDAQFF.

V gene TRBV4-3 combines with J gene TRBJ1-1, with D possibly TRBD1 on 5 matching bases. V lost 1 base, J lost 5 bases, and 14 bases lay in between. The CDR3 has 15 residues. Germline V lookup: CDR1 LGHNA, CDR2 YSLEER. The CDR3 DNA reads as TGCGCCAGCAGCCAAGGGGGGAGCGGGGTAACTGAAGCTTTCTTT. Encoded protein: CASSQGGSGVTEAFF.

The CDR3 here is CASSVAIASSGANVLTF. The CDR3 nucleotides are TGTGCCAGCAGCGTAGCTATCGCCAGCTCTGGGGCCAACGTCCTGACTTTC. The rearrangement uses TRBV9 and TRBJ2-6; D is ambiguous. Germline V lookup: CDR1 SGDLS, CDR2 YYNGEE. V dropped 0 bases and J dropped 0 bases, with 10 bases sitting between them. The CDR3 loop spans 17 amino acids.

This clonotype showed up just a few times. J is TRBJ2-7 and V is TRBV13, with 14 bases matching TRBD2. This CDR3 has 17 residues. V gave up 5 bases and J gave up 4 bases; unmatched junction bases: 10. The V gene's germline CDR1 is PRHDT and CDR2 FYEKMQ (reference sequence). The chain's CDR3 is CASSPGTSGRLSYEQYF. CDR3 coding DNA: TGTGCCAGCAGCCCAGGGACTAGCGGGAGACTGTCGTACGAGCAGTACTTC. Using reference TRBV13 and TRBJ2-7 for the parts outside the CDR3, the full variable domain is AAGVIQSPRHLIKEKRETATLKCYPIPRHDTVYWYQQGPGQDPQFLISFYEKMQSDKGSIPDRFSAQQFSDYHSELNMSSLELGDSALYFCASSPGTSGRLSYEQYFGPGTRLTVT.

Remarks on this clonotype: This may be a read error: a much more frequent sequence differs by one nucleotide. The CDR3 bases are TGTGCCAGCAGCGTGGGACTAGCCAATGAGCAGCTCTTC. Its translation: CASSVGLANEQLF. The V call is TRBV11-1, the J call TRBJ2-1; 9 nucleotides align to TRBD2. Germline V gene sequence: CDR1 SGHAT, CDR2 FQDESV (reference sequence). The CDR3 length is 13 residues.

The V gene is TRBV30, the J gene TRBJ2-7, with TRBD1 identical over 8 bases. After removal of 2 bases from V and 3 bases from J, the junction contained 6 bases not matched to a gene. The germline CDR1 and CDR2 sequences are GTSNPN and SVGIG (reference sequence). The CDR3 has 14 residues. The CDR3 region has the DNA TGTGCCTGGAGTTTCGGACAGGGTGACTACGAGCAGTACTTC. Its translation is CAWSFGQGDYEQYF.

This clonotype was observed many times. The chain links TRBV12-3 or TRBV12-4 to TRBJ2-3; 11 nucleotides line up with TRBD2. The CDR3 totals 17 residues. V gave up 6 bases and J gave up 0 bases; unmatched junction bases: 8. CDR3 sequence: CASRPPASGGSTDTQYF. As DNA, the CDR3 is TGTGCCAGCAGGCCCCCAGCTAGCGGGGGGAGCACAGATACGCAGTATTTT.

This clonotype was picked up one time. An end of the junction differs from the germline gene, which may be a read error. The chain employs TRBV6-6 and TRBJ2-3, with TRBD2 as a possible D gene (5 bases). The CDR3 loop spans 17 amino acids. Germline CDR1 MNHNY, CDR2 SVGAGI (reference sequence). The CDR3 nucleotides are TGTGCCAGCAGTTACTACCGCGGTGGAGCTAGCACAGATACGCAGTGTTTT. It translates to CASSYYRGGASTDTQCF.

Many counts were recorded for this clonotype. CDR3 region: CSVDAGVYQETQYF. CDR3 coding DNA: TGCAGCGTTGATGCCGGGGTTTACCAAGAGACCCAGTACTTC. The J gene is TRBJ2-5, the V gene TRBV29-1, with D tentatively TRBD2 (5 bases). The V and J ends lost 3 bases and 0 bases respectively, with 11 bases between them. Germline loops: CDR1 SQVTM, CDR2 ANQGSEA. The CDR3 sequence is 14 residues long.

The V gene is TRBV10-3, the J gene TRBJ2-2; no reliable D call. Germline loops: CDR1 ENHRY, CDR2 SYGVKD. V was shortened by 0 bases and J by 10 bases, with 9 bases between the two germline ends. This CDR3 has 13 amino acids. CDR3 amino acids: CAISESYDVELFF. In nucleotides, the CDR3 is TGTGCCATCAGTGAGTCGTACGACGTGGAGCTGTTTTTT.

This clonotype was seen only a few times. The gene calls are TRBV18 and TRBJ2-7, with D perhaps being TRBD1 or TRBD2 (5 bases each). CDR1 and CDR2 (germline): KGHSH, LQKENI. V dropped 1 base and J dropped 2 bases, with 15 bases sitting between them. The CDR3 extends over 16 amino acids. CDR3: CASSPLGTVFTYEQYF. In DNA, the CDR3 is TGTGCCAGCTCACCACTCGGGACCGTTTTCACCTACGAGCAGTACTTC.

This clonotype has ten or more counts. The rearrangement uses TRBV20-1 and TRBJ1-1; weak D call: TRBD1 (5 bases). Trimming took off 4 bases at V and 4 bases at J, with 16 bases between the two ends. Germline CDR1 reads DFQATT; CDR2 reads SNEGSKA (reference sequence). The CDR3 loop spans 14 amino acids. The CDR3 bases are TGCAGTGCTACCAGGGACGGATCCGGCACTGAAGCTTTCTTT. Encoded protein: CSATRDGSGTEAFF.

The chain carries TRBV29-1 and TRBJ2-7; 12 nucleotides match TRBD2. The germline V gene encodes CDR1 SQVTM and CDR2 ANQGSEA. The CDR3 extends over 14 amino acids. V shed 3 bases, J shed 3 bases, and the junction held 3 bases outside the gene matches. The CDR3 loop is CSVELAGGLYEQYF. CDR3 sequence (DNA): TGCAGCGTTGAGCTAGCGGGGGGGCTCTACGAGCAGTACTTC.

This clonotype was observed many times. The chain uses TRBV5-5 and TRBJ2-7, with D possibly being TRBD2 (5 bases). This CDR3 has 11 amino acids. The V gene's germline CDR1 is SGHKS and CDR2 YYEKEE (reference sequence). V lost 4 bases and J 7 bases, leaving 9 bases between the germline ends. CDR3 coding DNA: TGTGCCAGCAGCGCCGGGGTGGAGCAGTACTTC. Protein sequence: CASSAGVEQYF.

A note on this clonotype: A read error may be the cause here, since a much bigger clone is one base away. The genes are TRBV20-1 and TRBJ2-2; 7 nucleotides match TRBD1. CDR3 length equals 13 residues. Germline CDR1 is DFQATT and CDR2 is SNEGSKA (reference sequence). The CDR3 sequence: CSAWDRNTGELSF. CDR3 nucleotides: TGCAGTGCTTGGGACAGAAACACCGGGGAGCTGTCTTTT.

The chain is built from TRBV27 and TRBJ2-7, with no clear D. Germline CDR1 MNHEY, CDR2 SMNVEV (reference sequence). V was cut by 8 bases and J by 6 bases, with 11 bases left in between. CDR3 length: 11 residues. The CDR3 protein is CASGPTVEQYF. CDR3 DNA sequence: TGTGCCAGCGGTCCGACGGTCGAGCAGTACTTC.

The chain is built from TRBV29-1 and TRBJ2-1; D is unclear. Germline CDR1 is SQVTM and CDR2 is ANQGSEA. V lost 4 bases and J 1 base, leaving 14 bases between the germline ends. CDR3 size: 15 residues. In DNA, the CDR3 is TGCAGCGTTGCGGCAGGATCAGGATCCTACAATGAGCAGTTCTTC. This sequence encodes CSVAAGSGSYNEQFF.

About this clonotype itself: Sequence at one end of the junction differs from germline and may be a read error. The CDR3 DNA follows: TGTGCCAGCAGTGATACAGACAGGGCCCAGATCTTC. This translates into CASSDTDRAQIF. V is TRBV6-1 and J is TRBJ2-1; 7 bases agree with TRBD1. Germline V gene sequence: CDR1 MNHNS, CDR2 SASEGT. The length of the CDR3 is 12 residues.

This clonotype came up a few times. The chain combines TRBV19 with TRBJ1-1, with D tentatively TRBD1 (5 bases). The CDR3 loop spans 15 amino acids. The germline gives CDR1 LNHDA, CDR2 SQIVND (reference sequence). The V gene lost 3 bases and the J gene lost 0 bases, with 11 bases spanning the gap. In nucleotides, the CDR3 is TGTGCCAGTAGTATCACAGGAGCTGTGAACACTGAAGCTTTCTTT. Translating it yields CASSITGAVNTEAFF.

This clonotype was recorded a few times. The J gene is TRBJ2-1, the V gene TRBV7-9, with D perhaps TRBD2 (6 bases). V was clipped by 3 bases and J by 7 bases, with 10 bases between them. The CDR3 runs to 13 residues. Germline V gene sequence: CDR1 SEHNR, CDR2 FQNEAQ (reference sequence). CDR3 coding DNA: TGTGCCAGCAGCTTTGTAAGCGGGAATGAGCAGTTCTTC. Protein product: CASSFVSGNEQFF.

Comments on this clonotype: No conserved phenylalanine or tryptophan ends this CDR3, so it is likely a read error. The chain is built from TRBV7-9 and TRBJ2-1; D not certain. The CDR3 is made up of 14 amino acids. The germline V gene has CDR1 SEHNR and CDR2 FQNEAQ (reference sequence). The V and J ends lost 7 bases and 8 bases respectively, with 18 bases between them. CDR3 sequence: CASKGPYDVDEQFL. The CDR3 coding sequence is TGTGCCAGCAAGGGCCCGTACGACGTGGATGAGCAGTTCTTA.